The 22 T cell receptor beta chains in this list originate from one sample, sequenced in a study of T cells in Graves' hyperthyroidism and ophthalmopathy. Template material for amplifying TCR beta CDR3 regions consisted of RNA transcripts. The HTBI set primed first-round TCR CDR3 RT-PCR. TCRdb re-called the multiplex PCR reads through MiXCR, storing one row per CDR3 protein. The data hold approximately 520,000 distinct CDR3 sequences, with around 21% observed a single time. Material for sequencing was blood. The receptor source for this set is a man younger than 35 with Graves' hyperthyroidism.

This clonotype appeared many times. The chain has TRBV20-1 and TRBJ1-2; 8 nucleotides agree with TRBD1. V lost 1 base, J lost 4 bases, and 5 bases stayed unmatched. CDR1 and CDR2 (germline): DFQATT, SNEGSKA (reference sequence). The CDR3 has 14 amino acids. CDR3: CSARVGQGPYGYTF. Here the CDR3 DNA reads TGCAGTGCTAGAGTCGGACAGGGTCCCTATGGCTACACCTTC.

This clonotype occurred a few times. The chain has TRBV30 and TRBJ1-2; D is ambiguous. The length of the CDR3 is 12 residues. V lost 6 bases to trimming and J lost 2 bases, with 10 bases between them. Germline CDR1 and CDR2: GTSNPN and SVGIG (reference sequence). This chain's CDR3 is CACTQDNYGYTF. The CDR3 region has the DNA TGTGCCTGCACCCAGGACAACTATGGCTACACCTTC.

V is TRBV11-2 and J is TRBJ2-5; D is perhaps TRBD2 (5 bases). The V gene's germline CDR1 is SGHAT and CDR2 FQNNGV. The CDR3 extends over 16 amino acids. V was shortened by 1 base and J by 5 bases, with 17 bases between the two germline ends. In DNA, the CDR3 is TGTGCCAGCAGCTTAGCGGGGTTAGGGATTGTGGAGACCCAGTACTTC. This gives the protein CASSLAGLGIVETQYF.

Ten or more counts support this clonotype. Germline is not matched at one junction end, which may reflect a read error. This sequence joins TRBV12-3 or TRBV12-4 and TRBJ2-4; 11 bases align to TRBD2. The CDR3 runs to 14 residues. The CDR3 loop is CASSLSGGANIKYF. Written as DNA, the CDR3 is TGTGCCAGCAGTCTTAGCGGGGGGGCGAACATTAAGTACTTC.

A few counts support this clonotype. The chain is built from TRBV11-1 and TRBJ2-7; either TRBD1 or TRBD2 may supply D (5 bases each). Germline loops: CDR1 SGHAT, CDR2 FQDESV (reference sequence). Trimming left V 3 bases short and J 0 bases short, with 15 bases between. This CDR3 spans 16 amino acids. The CDR3 region has the DNA TGTGCCAGCAGCTTTGGGACGGGGTTTCTCTCCTACGAGCAGTACTTC. As protein: CASSFGTGFLSYEQYF.

In its sample, this clonotype was seen many times. The rearrangement uses TRBV28 and TRBJ1-5; 9 bases line up with TRBD1. This CDR3 comprises 15 residues. Germline loops: CDR1 MDHEN, CDR2 SYDVKM. The V gene end was trimmed by 6 bases and the J gene end by 8 bases; junction bases not matched to a gene: 11. DNA of the CDR3: TGTGCCAGCAGCCCCGGGACAGGGTCAAGAAAGCCCCAGCATTTT. Its translation is CASSPGTGSRKPQHF.

In its sample, this clonotype was seen many times. J is TRBJ2-7 and V is TRBV11-3; possible D gene TRBD1, 7 bases. The CDR3 runs 13 residues. Germline V gene lookup returns CDR1 SGHNT and CDR2 YENEEA. The V gene lost 4 bases and the J gene lost 5 bases, with 12 bases spanning the gap. CDR3 sequence reads: CASSSGDRDEQYF. CDR3 in DNA: TGTGCCAGCAGCTCGGGAGACAGGGACGAGCAGTACTTC.

This clonotype occurred many times. The V and J genes are TRBV30 and TRBJ2-7; unclear D gene. The CDR3 sequence is 14 residues long. Germline V gene lookup returns CDR1 GTSNPN and CDR2 SVGIG (reference sequence). V lost 0 bases and J lost 5, with 14 bases in between. This CDR3 reads CAWSVKGGRNEQYF. The CDR3 bases are TGTGCCTGGAGTGTCAAGGGTGGTAGGAACGAGCAGTACTTC.

This clonotype was seen repeatedly, ten times or more. This chain uses TRBV6-2 or TRBV6-3 with TRBJ1-1; 8 nucleotides agree with TRBD1. This CDR3 spans 17 amino acids. The V gene end was trimmed by 4 bases and the J gene end by 3 bases; junction bases not matched to a gene: 13. Germline values: CDR1 MNHEY, CDR2 SVGEGT. CDR3 residues: CASSFNRGIAAYTEAFF. CDR3 bases: TGTGCCAGCAGTTTCAACAGGGGGATCGCGGCGTACACTGAAGCTTTCTTT.

Points on this clonotype: Here the CDR3 omits its conserved ending phenylalanine or tryptophan, so a read error is the likely source. The genes are TRBV12-3 or TRBV12-4 and TRBJ1-1; D gene unclear. The V gene lost 3 bases and the J gene lost 1 base, with 12 bases spanning the gap. CDR3 length: 15 amino acids. CDR3 sequence (DNA): TGTGCCAGCAGTTTCCGTGGGTTTGAGAACACTGAAGCTTTCGTT. Translating gives CASSFRGFENTEAFV.

The chain recombines TRBV12-3 or TRBV12-4 with TRBJ2-2; a weak D match, TRBD1 (5 bases). The CDR3 has 15 residues. V lost 4 bases, J lost 6 bases, and 15 bases lay in between. In nucleotides, the CDR3 is TGTGCCAGCAGTTGGTTCCAGGGATGGGCCGGGGAGCTGTTTTTT. Protein sequence: CASSWFQGWAGELFF.

The chain is built from TRBV3-1 and TRBJ1-1; D is unresolved. The CDR3 contains 14 residues. From germline, CDR1 is LGHDT and CDR2 YNNKEL (reference sequence). The V end lost 1 base, the J end lost 1 base, and 7 bases lay between the germline ends. CDR3 sequence: CASSQVEGNTEAFF. CDR3 DNA: TGTGCCAGCAGCCAAGTGGAGGGGAACACTGAAGCTTTCTTT.

This clonotype showed up many times. J is TRBJ2-7 and V is TRBV27, with D possibly TRBD2 on 7 matching bases. Per the germline V gene, CDR1 is MNHEY and CDR2 is SMNVEV (reference sequence). The CDR3 is made up of 16 amino acids. V lost 1 base, J lost 0 bases, and 13 bases lay in between. CDR3 sequence (DNA): TGTGCCAGCAGTTTATATGGGGGGGCCGTCTCCTACGAGCAGTACTTC. Its protein is CASSLYGGAVSYEQYF.

There are many counts of this clonotype. CDR3 bases: TGTGCCAGCAGCAAAGGCGGCATGAACACTGAAGCTTTCTTT. Protein sequence: CASSKGGMNTEAFF. The chain is built from TRBV11-2 and TRBJ1-1; no firm D call. Trimming shortened V by 5 bases and J by 0 bases, and 10 bases separated the two germline ends. This CDR3 spans 14 amino acids. Per the germline V gene, CDR1 is SGHAT and CDR2 is FQNNGV.

This chain joins TRBV27 and TRBJ1-5; D is unresolved. From germline, CDR1 is MNHEY and CDR2 SMNVEV (reference sequence). The CDR3 has 16 residues. The V end lost 6 bases, the J end lost 3 bases, and 18 bases lay between the germline ends. The CDR3 loop reads CASRPGRSGFNQPQHF. DNA of the CDR3: TGTGCCAGCAGACCCGGGCGCAGCGGGTTCAATCAGCCCCAGCATTTT.

In this sample, this clonotype turned up a few times. V usage is TRBV6-1 and J usage is TRBJ2-1; no definite D call. Per germline, CDR1 MNHNS and CDR2 SASEGT. The CDR3 has 12 amino acids. The V end was cut by 6 bases, the J end by 8 bases, with 11 bases between. The CDR3 nucleotides are TGTGCCAGCAGCACTGACGCGTATGAGCAGTTCTTC. It is translated as CASSTDAYEQFF.

This clonotype has just a few counts. This chain links TRBV14 with TRBJ1-1; TRBD1 matches at 7 bases. This CDR3 spans 15 amino acids. Germline CDR1 reads SGHDN; CDR2 reads FVKESK. V was clipped by 5 bases and J by 1 base; unmatched bases: 7. CDR3 coding DNA: TGTGCCAGCAGCTGGAAGGGACAGCAGAACACTGAAGCTTTCTTT. Amino acids: CASSWKGQQNTEAFF.

This clonotype showed up many times. The genes are TRBV12-3 or TRBV12-4 and TRBJ2-7; 10 positions agree with TRBD1. CDR3 size: 14 residues. Germline trimming cut 6 bases from V and 2 bases from J; bases unmatched to any gene: 4. CDR3 in DNA: TGTGCCAGCAGCGACAGGGGGCAGGCCTACGAGCAGTACTTC. Residues: CASSDRGQAYEQYF.

In its sample, this clonotype was seen a few times. The chain combines TRBV29-1 with TRBJ2-2; 7 nucleotides agree with TRBD1. The CDR3 consists of 13 residues. V shed 3 bases, J shed 6 bases, and the junction held 4 bases outside the gene matches. Germline assignment: CDR1 SQVTM and CDR2 ANQGSEA. Here the CDR3 DNA reads TGCAGCGTTGAGAACAGGGGTCCCGGGGAGCTGTTTTTT. Translation gives CSVENRGPGELFF.

V and J are TRBV12-3 or TRBV12-4 and TRBJ1-1; D remains ambiguous. V was trimmed by 4 bases and J by 10 bases, leaving 10 bases between them. This CDR3 is 11 amino acids long. CDR3 bases: TGTGCCAGCAGTTCGGGCCCGCGAGCTTTCTTT. Translating it yields CASSSGPRAFF.

This clonotype was observed many times. The rearrangement joins TRBV25-1 to TRBJ2-7; D may be TRBD1 or TRBD2 (5 bases each). The CDR3 is 15 residues long. V lost 4 bases and J lost 0, with 13 bases in between. The germline V gene has CDR1 MGHDK and CDR2 SYGVNS. The CDR3 region has the DNA TGTGCCAGCAGTGGAGAGAGGGGAACCTCCTACGAGCAGTACTTC. It encodes CASSGERGTSYEQYF.

This clonotype has more than one count but fewer than ten. The genes are TRBV29-1 and TRBJ2-5; 8 bases match TRBD2. Germline CDR1 is SQVTM and CDR2 is ANQGSEA. Trimming at V came to 5 bases and at J to 1 base, leaving 6 bases not matched to a gene. This CDR3 is built from 14 residues. The CDR3 nucleotides read TGCAGCGTTAGTACGGGGGGGCTCCAAGAGACCCAGTACTTC. Protein: CSVSTGGLQETQYF.